Shown below are 17 T cell receptor beta chains from a single sample sequenced in a study of T cells in Graves' hyperthyroidism and ophthalmopathy. Researchers took RNA transcripts and amplified the TCR beta CDR3 regions from them. TCR CDR3 underwent first-round RT-PCR with the HTBI primer set. TCRdb reprocessed the multiplex PCR reads via MiXCR and lists one record per CDR3 protein. This sample has under 400,000 distinct CDR3 sequences, with about 25% found just once. The sequenced sample consisted of blood. These receptors all stem from a man aged 50-59 years with Graves' hyperthyroidism.

The J gene is TRBJ1-6, the V gene TRBV30, with no clear D. This CDR3 spans 11 amino acids. Germline V lookup: CDR1 GTSNPN, CDR2 SVGIG (reference sequence). V gave up 3 bases and J gave up 7 bases, with 4 bases separating them. CDR3 protein: CAWSQNSPLHF. As DNA, the CDR3 is TGTGCCTGGAGCCAAAATTCACCCCTCCACTTT.

This clonotype was seen repeatedly, ten times or more. CDR3 DNA: TGCAGTGCTAGCGGGACTAGCGGGGGATCCGCAGAGACCCAGTACTTC. Translation gives CSASGTSGGSAETQYF. J is TRBJ2-5 and V is TRBV20-1; 14 bases align to TRBD2. Germline V gene data show CDR1 as DFQATT and CDR2 as SNEGSKA (reference sequence). The CDR3 runs 16 residues. With V trimmed by 3 bases and J by 4 bases, 7 bases remained unmatched.

This clonotype turned up a few times. The V gene is TRBV19, the J gene TRBJ2-7, with TRBD1 identical over 7 bases. In germline, CDR1 is LNHDA, CDR2 SQIVND (reference sequence). The CDR3 totals 13 residues. With V trimmed by 6 bases and J by 5 bases, 7 bases remained unmatched. CDR3 sequence (DNA): TGTGCCAGTAGGACAGGGCCTAGTGACGAGCAGTACTTC. It specifies CASRTGPSDEQYF.

This clonotype was found a few times. This sequence joins TRBV12-3 or TRBV12-4 and TRBJ1-4, with a possible D match to TRBD1 (6 bases). Trimming took 5 bases from V and 7 from J, leaving 11 bases between them. This CDR3 spans 13 amino acids. The CDR3 bases are TGTGCCAGCAGTCTGGCAGGGGCTGAAAAACTGTTTTTT. Translated: CASSLAGAEKLFF.

J is TRBJ1-2 and V is TRBV29-1; 9 bases map to TRBD1. V lost 7 bases and J lost 6; bases outside the gene matches: 6. Germline V gene data show CDR1 as SQVTM and CDR2 as ANQGSEA. The CDR3 has 12 residues. The CDR3 nucleotides are TGCAGCGGGGGGGGACAGGGAAATGGCTACACCTTC. This encodes CSGGGQGNGYTF.

The V and J genes are TRBV6-6 and TRBJ2-7; weak D call: TRBD2 (5 bases). Germline CDR1 MNHNY, CDR2 SVGAGI (reference sequence). The V gene lost 0 bases and the J gene lost 1 base, with 7 bases spanning the gap. This CDR3 is 14 amino acids long. CDR3 in amino acids: CASSYSRGSYEQYF. The CDR3 coding sequence is TGTGCCAGCAGTTACTCGAGAGGGTCCTACGAGCAGTACTTC.

This chain links TRBV27 with TRBJ2-1, with TRBD1 identical over 9 bases. Unmatched junction bases numbered 9, after V lost 5 bases and J lost 10 bases. CDR1 is MNHEY, CDR2 SMNVEV, per germline (reference sequence). The CDR3 is 14 residues long. The CDR3 DNA follows: TGTGCCAGCAGTCCTGTAACAGGGGGCAGGGAGCAGTTCTTC. The encoded protein is CASSPVTGGREQFF.

The genes are TRBV20-1 and TRBJ1-1; no clear D gene. This CDR3 has 10 residues. V was clipped by 1 base and J by 9 bases, with 6 bases between them. Germline CDR1 DFQATT, CDR2 SNEGSKA (reference sequence). In DNA, the CDR3 is TGCAGTGCTAGAGCAGCACAAGCTTTCTTT. Its translation is CSARAAQAFF.

The gene calls are TRBV12-3 or TRBV12-4 and TRBJ2-1, with 9 bases identical to TRBD2. The V gene end was trimmed by 3 bases and the J gene end by 4 bases; junction bases not matched to a gene: 4. The CDR3 runs 15 residues. The chain's CDR3 is CASSLVGLAYNEQFF. Here the CDR3 DNA reads TGTGCCAGCAGTTTGGTAGGACTAGCGTACAATGAGCAGTTCTTC.

This clonotype was recorded at least ten times. V and J are TRBV12-3 or TRBV12-4 and TRBJ2-1; 15 bases line up with TRBD2. Losses at the gene ends were 4 bases for V and 4 bases for J; bases not matched to a gene: 5. This CDR3 comprises 17 residues. The CDR3 sequence is CASSSRTSGRAYNEQFF. CDR3 DNA sequence: TGTGCCAGCAGTTCCCGGACTAGCGGGAGGGCATACAATGAGCAGTTCTTC.

The chain is built from TRBV7-2 and TRBJ1-4, with D possibly TRBD1 on 5 matching bases. The V gene lost 1 base and the J gene lost 5 bases, with 14 bases spanning the gap. This CDR3 region has 16 residues. Germline loops: CDR1 SGHTA, CDR2 FQGNSA. The CDR3 sequence is CASSLGWGRQNEKLFF. The CDR3 DNA sequence: TGTGCCAGCAGCTTAGGCTGGGGCAGGCAAAATGAAAAACTGTTTTTT.

The chain has TRBV18 and TRBJ2-1, with 10 bases lining up with TRBD2. This CDR3 has 16 residues. Looked up from germline, CDR1 is KGHSH and CDR2 is LQKENI. The V gene end was trimmed by 2 bases and the J gene end by 10 bases; junction bases not matched to a gene: 11. CDR3 DNA: TGTGCCAGCTCACCAAGGACCCAGCGGGGGGGGGCGGAGCAGTTCTTC. The encoded protein is CASSPRTQRGGAEQFF.

The chain uses TRBV3-1 and TRBJ2-4; D unclear. The germline V gene encodes CDR1 LGHDT and CDR2 YNNKEL (reference sequence). Trimming cost V 0 bases and J 6 bases, with 12 bases left between them. The CDR3 sequence is 15 residues long. This CDR3 reads CASSQEGTRLNIQYF. CDR3 bases: TGTGCCAGCAGCCAAGAGGGTACCAGATTAAACATTCAGTACTTC.

A few counts support this clonotype. The genes are TRBV5-1 and TRBJ1-4; D not resolved. The CDR3 spans 15 residues. CDR1 is SGHRS, CDR2 YFSETQ, per germline. Between the trimmed V and J ends, which lost 0 bases and 8 bases, there was a span of 14 bases. The CDR3 DNA reads TGCGCCAGCAGCTTGGACGGACGAGTGGGGGAAAAACTGTTTTTT. Residues: CASSLDGRVGEKLFF.

This clonotype was seen a few times. The chain employs TRBV20-1 and TRBJ2-7, with D perhaps matching TRBD1 or TRBD2 (5 bases each). The V end lost 0 bases, the J end lost 7 bases, and 13 bases lay between the germline ends. CDR3 length equals 13 residues. Germline V gene data show CDR1 as DFQATT and CDR2 as SNEGSKA (reference sequence). CDR3 DNA sequence: TGCAGTGCTAGAGACGGGACCGATGGGGAGCAGTACTTC. This gives the protein CSARDGTDGEQYF.

The J gene is TRBJ2-6, the V gene TRBV6-1; D may match TRBD1 or TRBD2 (6 bases each). V was clipped by 5 bases and J by 0 bases, with 11 bases between them. Germline V gene data show CDR1 as MNHNS and CDR2 as SASEGT. This CDR3 region has 16 residues. The CDR3 sequence: CASSRGPHSGANVLTF. Written as DNA, the CDR3 is TGTGCCAGCAGTCGGGGGCCACACTCTGGGGCCAACGTCCTGACTTTC.

This clonotype was detected ten times or more. V usage is TRBV30 and J usage is TRBJ2-1; D unresolved. Germline lookup yields CDR1 GTSNPN and CDR2 SVGIG (reference sequence). Trimming left V 0 bases short and J 8 bases short, with 11 bases between. The CDR3 loop spans 13 amino acids. The CDR3 loop is CAWSVLNSHEQFF. CDR3 nucleotide sequence: TGTGCCTGGAGTGTACTGAACAGTCATGAGCAGTTCTTC.